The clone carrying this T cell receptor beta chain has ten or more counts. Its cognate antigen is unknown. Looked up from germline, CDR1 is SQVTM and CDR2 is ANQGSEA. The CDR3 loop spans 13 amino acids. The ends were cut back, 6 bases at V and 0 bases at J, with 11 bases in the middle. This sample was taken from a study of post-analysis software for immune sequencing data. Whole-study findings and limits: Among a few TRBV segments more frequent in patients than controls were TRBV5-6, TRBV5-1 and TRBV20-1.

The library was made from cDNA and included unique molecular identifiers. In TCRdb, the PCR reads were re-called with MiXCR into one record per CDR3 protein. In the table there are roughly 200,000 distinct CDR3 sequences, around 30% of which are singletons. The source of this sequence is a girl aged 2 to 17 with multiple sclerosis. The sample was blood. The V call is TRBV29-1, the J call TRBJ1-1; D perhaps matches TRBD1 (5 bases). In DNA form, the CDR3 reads TGCAGCGTGCCACAGGTCTTGAACACTGAAGCTTTCTTT. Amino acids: CSVPQVLNTEAFF. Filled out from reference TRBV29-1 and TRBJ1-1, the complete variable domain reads SAVISQKPSRDICQRGTSLTIQCQVDSQVTMMFWYRQQPGQSLTLIATANQGSEATYESGFVIDKFPISRPNLTFSTLTVSNMSPEDSSIYLCSVPQVLNTEAFFGQGTRLTVV.